Presented here are 30 T cell receptor beta chains from one specimen sequenced in a study of shared clonotypes between healthy human individuals (dated by TCRdb to 2020 to 2022). The library was obtained by the immunoSEQ multiplex PCR assay. Sourced from immuneACCESS, this table was stored by TCRdb with only in-frame sequences that have V and J called. A share of the clones is absent; for the studies checked, an unresolved V gene accounts for under half, and the remainder has no known explanation. The sample records over a million clones, roughly 95% of which are singletons. The ten largest clones capture roughly 1.2% of the sample. Specimen: naive CD4+ T cells sorted from blood. This sample's cell subset or site label indicates: CD45RA+ positively selected. The source of these receptors is a man aged 25 to 40 in good health.

The chain is built from TRBV7-9 and TRBJ2-5, with D possibly being TRBD1 (5 bases). V was cut by 3 bases and J by 2 bases, with 10 bases left in between. The CDR3 runs 14 residues. Germline lookup yields CDR1 SEHNR and CDR2 FQNEAQ (reference sequence). Here the CDR3 DNA reads TGTGCCAGCAGCTTGAGGACAAGGCAAGAGACCCAGTACTTC. Its translation is CASSLRTRQETQYF.

The chain employs TRBV2 and TRBJ1-3, with unresolved D. CDR1 is SNHLY, CDR2 FYNNEI, per germline. Deletions cut 10 bases from V and 0 bases from J, with 16 bases between. The CDR3 consists of 15 residues. In DNA, the CDR3 is TGTGCCACCCAGGACGCTAGACACTCTGGAAACACCATATATTTT. As protein: CATQDARHSGNTIYF.

The chain employs TRBV7-9 and TRBJ2-3; 7 nucleotides align to TRBD2. Trimming at V came to 2 bases and at J to 2 bases, leaving 10 bases not matched to a gene. CDR1 is SEHNR and CDR2 is FQNEAQ in the germline V gene (reference sequence). CDR3 length: 17 residues. CDR3 amino acids: CASSLWDRLAVTDTQYF. CDR3 DNA: TGTGCCAGCAGCTTATGGGATCGCCTAGCGGTCACAGATACGCAGTATTTT.

About this clone itself: Other DNA sequences within the sample encode an identical CDR3. The genes are TRBV5-4 and TRBJ1-2; the D gene is possibly TRBD1 (5 bases). V lost 4 bases, J lost 2 bases, and 9 bases lay in between. This CDR3 comprises 13 residues. Germline V gives CDR1 SGHNT, CDR2 YYREEE (reference sequence). Here the CDR3 DNA reads TGTGCCAGCAGCCTGGGGGGAAACTATGGCTACACCTTC. This codes for CASSLGGNYGYTF.

CDR3 amino acids: CASGGPSHSGANVLTF. DNA of the CDR3: TGTGCCAGCGGTGGGCCAAGCCACTCTGGGGCCAACGTCCTGACTTTC. V gene TRBV25-1 combines with J gene TRBJ2-6; D gene ambiguous. V lost 8 bases and J 0 bases, leaving 14 bases between the germline ends. Germline V gene data show CDR1 as MGHDK and CDR2 as SYGVNS. The CDR3 runs to 16 residues.

The chain employs TRBV2 and TRBJ2-4, with D hard to call. The V and J ends lost 6 bases and 6 bases respectively, with 12 bases between them. The germline V gene has CDR1 SNHLY and CDR2 FYNNEI. The CDR3 loop spans 13 amino acids. Written as DNA, the CDR3 is TGTGCCAGCAGAGTAGAGAATGGAAACATTCAGTACTTC. Its protein product is CASRVENGNIQYF.

The chain employs TRBV6-1 and TRBJ2-5; possibly TRBD2 for D (5 bases). CDR1 MNHNS and CDR2 SASEGT come from the germline V gene. The length of the CDR3 is 16 residues. Deletions cut 4 bases from V and 7 bases from J, with 22 bases between. The CDR3 DNA reads TGTGCCAGCAGTGTCCCAGCCGGGAAACCCGCCGGGACCCAGTACTTC. Protein: CASSVPAGKPAGTQYF.

The chain uses TRBV5-1 and TRBJ2-7, with D unresolved. CDR1 is SGHRS, CDR2 YFSETQ, per germline. Trimming took off 3 bases at V and 0 bases at J, with 10 bases between the two ends. CDR3 size: 14 residues. CDR3 in DNA: TGCGCCAGCAGCTCCGACTTGAACTCCTACGAGCAGTACTTC. This gives the protein CASSSDLNSYEQYF. Full variable domain (outside the CDR3, taken from reference TRBV5-1 and TRBJ2-7): KAGVTQTPRYLIKTRGQQVTLSCSPISGHRSVSWYQQTPGQGLQFLFEYFSETQRNKGNFPGRFSGRQFSNSRSEMNVSTLELGDSALYLCASSSDLNSYEQYFGPGTRLTVT.

This chain connects TRBV19 to TRBJ2-3; 9 bases are shared with TRBD1. This CDR3 has 16 residues. From germline, CDR1 is LNHDA and CDR2 SQIVND (reference sequence). The trim removed 5 bases at V and 5 bases at J, leaving 11 bases unmatched. CDR3: CASSSPTGGAEDTQYF. Here the CDR3 DNA reads TGTGCCAGTAGTTCCCCCACAGGGGGCGCGGAAGATACGCAGTATTTT.

This clone was detected once. V and J are TRBV5-1 and TRBJ2-7; no reliable D call. CDR3 size: 14 residues. Deletions cut 2 bases from V and 0 bases from J, with 9 bases between. Germline CDR1 SGHRS, CDR2 YFSETQ. In DNA form, the CDR3 reads TGCGCCAGCAGCTTTCCGGGCGGCTCCTACGAGCAGTACTTC. It translates to CASSFPGGSYEQYF.

The chain employs TRBV5-6 and TRBJ2-3, with TRBD1 matching over 7 bases. The V segment lost 2 bases and the J segment 4 bases; nucleotides outside the gene matches: 4. The germline V gene has CDR1 SGHDT and CDR2 YYEEEE. The CDR3 runs to 14 residues. The CDR3 region has the DNA TGTGCCAGCAGCTTCGGACAGGTGCCAGATACGCAGTATTTT. This encodes CASSFGQVPDTQYF. Supplemented by reference TRBV5-6 and TRBJ2-3, the full variable domain reads DAGVTQSPTHLIKTRGQQVTLRCSPKSGHDTVSWYQQALGQGPQFIFQYYEEEERQRGNFPDRFSGHQFPNYSSELNVNALLLGDSALYLCASSFGQVPDTQYFGPGTRLTVL.

The rearrangement uses TRBV18 and TRBJ1-1; TRBD1 matches at 7 bases. Looked up from germline, CDR1 is KGHSH and CDR2 is LQKENI. The V gene end was trimmed by 3 bases and the J gene end by 1 base; junction bases not matched to a gene: 11. CDR3 length: 17 amino acids. This chain's CDR3 is CASSPLGGQGGNTEAFF. As DNA, the CDR3 is TGTGCCAGCTCACCCCTGGGTGGGCAGGGGGGGAACACTGAAGCTTTCTTT.

The J gene is TRBJ2-3, the V gene TRBV25-1, with D hard to call. Germline loops: CDR1 MGHDK, CDR2 SYGVNS. With 9 bases removed from V and 4 bases from J, the gap between germline ends came to 5 bases. The CDR3 has 10 residues. CDR3 loop: CASTADTQYF. The CDR3, as DNA: TGTGCCAGTACAGCAGATACGCAGTATTTT.

This sequence joins TRBV7-6 and TRBJ2-3; TRBD2 matches at 16 bases. CDR3 length: 18 amino acids. After removal of 2 bases from V and 5 bases from J, the junction contained 7 bases not matched to a gene. In germline, CDR1 is SGHVS, CDR2 FNYEAQ. The CDR3 region has the DNA TGTGCCAGCAGCTTAACTGGGACTAGCGGGAGGGCCATAGATACGCAGTATTTT. Amino acids: CASSLTGTSGRAIDTQYF.

Of note for this clone: Different DNA sequences within this sample yield the same CDR3. This sequence joins TRBV7-2 and TRBJ2-3; D not certain. The CDR3 covers 14 residues. Per germline, CDR1 SGHTA and CDR2 FQGNSA. Trimming took 1 base from V and 0 from J, leaving 5 bases between them. The CDR3 sequence is CASSLGLSTDTQYF. CDR3 coding DNA: TGTGCCAGCAGCTTAGGTTTAAGCACAGATACGCAGTATTTT.

The rearrangement joins TRBV11-2 to TRBJ1-1, with D tentatively TRBD1 (5 bases). The V gene's germline CDR1 is SGHAT and CDR2 FQNNGV. This CDR3 has 15 residues. V was trimmed by 5 bases and J by 5 bases, leaving 18 bases between them. CDR3 sequence reads: CASSPLGGIRTEAFF. The CDR3 DNA reads as TGTGCCAGCAGCCCCCTGGGGGGGATTCGGACTGAAGCTTTCTTT.

V and J are TRBV30 and TRBJ1-3, with D maybe TRBD1 (5 bases). The V gene lost 1 base and the J gene lost 7 bases, with 11 bases spanning the gap. Germline V gene sequence: CDR1 GTSNPN, CDR2 SVGIG (reference sequence). There are 13 residues in the CDR3. CDR3 in DNA: TGTGCCTGGAGTGGTGGGACTTGGAACACCATATATTTT. It is translated as CAWSGGTWNTIYF.

The V and J genes are TRBV5-1 and TRBJ1-1; tentative D call: TRBD1 (6 bases). This CDR3 is 15 amino acids long. Trimming shortened V by 3 bases and J by 2 bases, and 14 bases separated the two germline ends. CDR1 and CDR2 (germline): SGHRS, YFSETQ. CDR3 DNA: TGCGCCAGCAGCTCTGCTGGGGGCTTTAACACTGAAGCTTTCTTT. Its translation is CASSSAGGFNTEAFF.

This chain joins TRBV18 and TRBJ2-3; D is undetermined. Germline lookup yields CDR1 KGHSH and CDR2 LQKENI. Deletions cut 3 bases from V and 4 bases from J, with 11 bases between. The CDR3 length is 14 residues. The CDR3 DNA is TGTGCCAGCTCACCGTTAAACGCTGCAGATACGCAGTATTTT. It yields the protein CASSPLNAADTQYF.

The CDR3: CASSLRGSSYNEQFF. CDR3 DNA: TGTGCCAGCAGCTTACGTGGGAGCTCCTACAATGAGCAGTTCTTC. V gene TRBV11-3 combines with J gene TRBJ2-1, with D possibly matching TRBD2 (5 bases). Germline CDR1 and CDR2: SGHNT and YENEEA. The CDR3 runs 15 residues. V was shortened by 2 bases and J by 0 bases, with 8 bases between the two germline ends.

The V and J genes are TRBV5-1 and TRBJ1-5; D unclear. The CDR3 has 15 residues. Trimming stripped 4 bases from V and 2 bases from J, with 13 bases between. Germline lookup yields CDR1 SGHRS and CDR2 YFSETQ. CDR3 loop: CASSPDLGGNQPQHF. CDR3 in DNA: TGCGCCAGCAGCCCCGACCTAGGCGGCAATCAGCCCCAGCATTTT.

This clone was seen a single time. The chain combines TRBV11-2 with TRBJ1-2; no firm D call. Germline V gene sequence: CDR1 SGHAT, CDR2 FQNNGV. The CDR3 has 14 amino acids. V lost 1 base and J 0 bases, leaving 6 bases between the germline ends. CDR3 sequence reads: CASSLGAANYGYTF. In DNA, the CDR3 is TGTGCCAGCAGCTTAGGGGCGGCTAACTATGGCTACACCTTC.

This clone was recorded only once. The V and J genes are TRBV28 and TRBJ2-5, with D tentatively TRBD2 (7 bases). Germline-derived CDR1 and CDR2 are MDHEN and SYDVKM. Trimming removed 7 bases from V and 2 bases from J, with 17 bases in between. The CDR3 has 15 amino acids. The CDR3 here is CASNSGGRAQETQYF. The CDR3 DNA is TGTGCCAGCAATTCGGGGGGCCGAGCACAAGAGACCCAGTACTTC.

The chain joins TRBV27 to TRBJ2-7; TRBD1 aligns across 8 bases. The CDR3 has 14 amino acids. The germline gives CDR1 MNHEY, CDR2 SMNVEV (reference sequence). The V and J ends lost 6 bases and 3 bases, in that order; junction bases with no gene match: 7. CDR3 loop: CASSSGTGNYEQYF. For the CDR3, the DNA is TGTGCCAGCAGCTCGGGGACAGGCAACTACGAGCAGTACTTC.

The rearrangement joins TRBV5-1 to TRBJ1-4; D is possibly TRBD1 (5 bases). V was pared by 0 bases and J by 4 bases, with 10 bases between. The V gene's germline CDR1 is SGHRS and CDR2 YFSETQ. The CDR3 is 15 residues long. This CDR3 reads CASSLARDHNEKLFF. DNA for the CDR3: TGCGCCAGCAGCTTGGCCCGGGACCATAATGAAAAACTGTTTTTT. Full variable domain (missing parts from reference TRBV5-1 and TRBJ1-4): KAGVTQTPRYLIKTRGQQVTLSCSPISGHRSVSWYQQTPGQGLQFLFEYFSETQRNKGNFPGRFSGRQFSNSRSEMNVSTLELGDSALYLCASSLARDHNEKLFFGSGTQLSVL.

The V and J genes are TRBV5-6 and TRBJ2-4; 8 bases are a match to TRBD1. With V trimmed by 0 bases and J by 1 base, 3 bases remained unmatched. The CDR3 runs 16 residues. Germline V gene lookup returns CDR1 SGHDT and CDR2 YYEEEE. The CDR3 here is CASSLGRGPAKNIQYF. The DNA of the CDR3 is TGTGCCAGCAGCTTGGGCAGGGGGCCGGCCAAAAACATTCAGTACTTC. Using reference TRBV5-6 and TRBJ2-4 for the parts outside the CDR3, the full variable domain is DAGVTQSPTHLIKTRGQQVTLRCSPKSGHDTVSWYQQALGQGPQFIFQYYEEEERQRGNFPDRFSGHQFPNYSSELNVNALLLGDSALYLCASSLGRGPAKNIQYFGAGTRLSVL.

This rearrangement joins TRBV5-8 to TRBJ2-3; 12 bases map to TRBD2. CDR3 length: 16 amino acids. CDR1 is SGHTS and CDR2 is YDEGEE in the germline V gene. J lost 6 bases, V lost 4 bases, and 9 bases had no gene match. Written as DNA, the CDR3 is TGTGCCAGCAGCACTTCCGGGACTAGCGGGTATGATACGCAGTATTTT. Amino acids: CASSTSGTSGYDTQYF.

The chain is built from TRBV14 and TRBJ2-7; D may be TRBD2 (6 bases). CDR3 size: 15 residues. From germline, CDR1 is SGHDN and CDR2 FVKESK. With 4 bases removed from V and 1 base from J, the gap between germline ends came to 14 bases. CDR3 DNA: TGTGCCAGCAGCCTTAGCGGAGGCCTTTCCTACGAGCAGTACTTC. It codes for CASSLSGGLSYEQYF.

This clone was found a few times. This rearrangement joins TRBV4-2 to TRBJ1-1, with D unresolved. V was shortened by 0 bases and J by 4 bases, with 6 bases between the two germline ends. Germline CDR1 LGHNA, CDR2 YNFKEQ. The CDR3 loop spans 13 amino acids. CDR3: CASSQDVVTEAFF. CDR3 in DNA: TGTGCCAGCAGCCAAGATGTTGTCACTGAAGCTTTCTTT.

This CDR3 is CASSTRGGGEKLFF. In DNA form, the CDR3 reads TGTGCCAGTAGTACCAGGGGAGGAGGTGAAAAACTGTTTTTT. The V and J genes are TRBV19 and TRBJ1-4, with D maybe TRBD1 (6 bases). This CDR3 is built from 14 residues. Germline-derived CDR1 and CDR2 are LNHDA and SQIVND (reference sequence). V lost 4 bases and J lost 7, with 13 bases in between.